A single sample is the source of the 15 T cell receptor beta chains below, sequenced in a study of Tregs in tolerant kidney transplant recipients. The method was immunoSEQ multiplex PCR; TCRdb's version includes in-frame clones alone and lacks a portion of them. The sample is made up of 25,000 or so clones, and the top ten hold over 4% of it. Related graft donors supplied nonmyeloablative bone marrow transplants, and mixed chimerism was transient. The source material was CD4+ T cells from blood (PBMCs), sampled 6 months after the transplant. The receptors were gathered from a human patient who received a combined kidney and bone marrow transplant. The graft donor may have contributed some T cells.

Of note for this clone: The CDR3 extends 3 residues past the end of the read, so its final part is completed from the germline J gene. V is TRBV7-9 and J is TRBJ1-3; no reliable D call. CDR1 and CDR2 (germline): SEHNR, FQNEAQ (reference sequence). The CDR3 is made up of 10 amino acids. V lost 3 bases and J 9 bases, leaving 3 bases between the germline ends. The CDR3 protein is CASSFITIYF. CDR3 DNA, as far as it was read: TGTGCCAGCAGCTTTATCACC.

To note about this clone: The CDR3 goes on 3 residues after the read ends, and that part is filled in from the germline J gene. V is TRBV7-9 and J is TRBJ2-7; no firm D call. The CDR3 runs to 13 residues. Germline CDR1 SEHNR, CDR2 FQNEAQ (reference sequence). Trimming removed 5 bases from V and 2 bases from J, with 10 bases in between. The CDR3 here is CASSLTPTYEQYF. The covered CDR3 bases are TGTGCCAGCAGCCTGACTCCAACCTACGAG.

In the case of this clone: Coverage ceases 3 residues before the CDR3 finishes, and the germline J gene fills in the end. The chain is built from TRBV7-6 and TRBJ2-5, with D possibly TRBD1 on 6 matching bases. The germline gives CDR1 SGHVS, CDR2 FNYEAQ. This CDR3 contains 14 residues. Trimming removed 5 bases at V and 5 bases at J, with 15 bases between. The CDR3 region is CASSPGAFGETQYF. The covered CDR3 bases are TGTGCCAGCAGCCCAGGGGCCTTCGGGGAGACC. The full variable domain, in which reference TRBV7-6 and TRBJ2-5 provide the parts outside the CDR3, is GAGVSQSPRYKVTKRGQDVALRCDPISGHVSLYWYRQALGQGPEFLTYFNYEAQQDKSGLPNDRFSAERPEGSISTLTIQRTEQRDSAMYRCASSPGAFGETQYFGPGTRLLVL.

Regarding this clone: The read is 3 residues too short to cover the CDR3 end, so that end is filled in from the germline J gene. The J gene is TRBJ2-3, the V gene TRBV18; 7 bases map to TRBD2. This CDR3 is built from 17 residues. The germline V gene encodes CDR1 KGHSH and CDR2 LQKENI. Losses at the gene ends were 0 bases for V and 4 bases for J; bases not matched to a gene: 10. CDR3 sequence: CASSPPVPGRGADTQYF. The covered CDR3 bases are TGTGCCAGCTCACCACCTGTTCCGGGTCGGGGGGCAGATACG.

The CDR3 is CASSQGGGGLLVNTEAFF. Partial CDR3 DNA: TGCGCCAGCAGCCAAGGGGGCGGGGGGCTTTTAGTGAACACTGAA. The chain is built from TRBV5-1 and TRBJ1-1; the match to TRBD1 covers 7 bases. The read ends 3 residues shy of where the CDR3 ends; the end is completed using the germline J gene. Germline CDR1 SGHRS, CDR2 YFSETQ. This CDR3 has 18 amino acids. Losses at the gene ends were 4 bases for V and 0 bases for J; bases not matched to a gene: 15.

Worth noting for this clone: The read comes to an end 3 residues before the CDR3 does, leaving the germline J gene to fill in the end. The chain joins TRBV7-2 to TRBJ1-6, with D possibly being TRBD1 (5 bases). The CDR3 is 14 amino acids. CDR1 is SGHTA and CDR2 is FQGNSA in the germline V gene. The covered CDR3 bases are TGTGCCAGCAGCTTAAAACCGGGACTAGAGTCC. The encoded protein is CASSLKPGLES. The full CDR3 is CASSLKPGLESLHF. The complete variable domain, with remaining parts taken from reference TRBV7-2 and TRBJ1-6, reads GAGVSQSPSNKVTEKGKDVELRCDPISGHTALYWYRQSLGQGLEFLIYFQGNSAPDKSGLPSDRFSAERTGGSVSTLTIQRTQQEDSAVYLCASSLKPGLESLHFGNGTRLTVT.

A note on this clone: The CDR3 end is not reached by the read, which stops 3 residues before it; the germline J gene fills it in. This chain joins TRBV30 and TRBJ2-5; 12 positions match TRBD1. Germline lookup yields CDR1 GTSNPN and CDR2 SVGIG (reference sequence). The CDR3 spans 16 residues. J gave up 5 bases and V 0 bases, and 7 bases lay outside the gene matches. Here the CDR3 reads CAWSVGTGGLGETQYF. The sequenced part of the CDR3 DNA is TGTGCCTGGAGTGTAGGGACAGGGGGCCTGGGGGAGACC.

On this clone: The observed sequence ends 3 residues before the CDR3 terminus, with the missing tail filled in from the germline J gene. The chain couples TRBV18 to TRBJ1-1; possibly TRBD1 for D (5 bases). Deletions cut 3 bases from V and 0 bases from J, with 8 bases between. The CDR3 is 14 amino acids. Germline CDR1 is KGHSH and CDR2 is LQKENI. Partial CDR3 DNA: TGTGCCAGCTCACCCCAGGGAGTGAACACTGAA. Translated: CASSPQGVNTE. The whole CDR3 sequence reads CASSPQGVNTEAFF.

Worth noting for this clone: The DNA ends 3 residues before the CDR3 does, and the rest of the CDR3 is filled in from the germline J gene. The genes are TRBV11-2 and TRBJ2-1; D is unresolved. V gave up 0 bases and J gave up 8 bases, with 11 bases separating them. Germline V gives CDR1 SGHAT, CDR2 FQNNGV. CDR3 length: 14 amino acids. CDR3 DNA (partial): TGTGCCAGCAGCTTAGACAGGTCTGATGATGAG. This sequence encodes CASSLDRSDDE. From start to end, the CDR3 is CASSLDRSDDEQFF.

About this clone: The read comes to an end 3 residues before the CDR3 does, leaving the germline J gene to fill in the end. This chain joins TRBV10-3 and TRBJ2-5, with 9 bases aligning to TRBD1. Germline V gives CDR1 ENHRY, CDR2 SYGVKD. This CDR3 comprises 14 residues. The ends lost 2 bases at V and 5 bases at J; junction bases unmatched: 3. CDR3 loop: CAISEGTGRETQYF. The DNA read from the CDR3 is TGTGCCATCAGTGAGGGGACAGGGAGGGAGACC.

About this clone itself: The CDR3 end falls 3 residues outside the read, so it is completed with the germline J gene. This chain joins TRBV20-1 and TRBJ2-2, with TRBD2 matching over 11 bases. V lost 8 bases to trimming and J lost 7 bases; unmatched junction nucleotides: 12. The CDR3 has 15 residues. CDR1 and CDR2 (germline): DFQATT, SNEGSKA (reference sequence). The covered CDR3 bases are TGCAGTCCGATCCGCTTTGGGACTAGCGGCGGGGAG. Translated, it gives CSPIRFGTSGGE. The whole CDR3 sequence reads CSPIRFGTSGGELFF.

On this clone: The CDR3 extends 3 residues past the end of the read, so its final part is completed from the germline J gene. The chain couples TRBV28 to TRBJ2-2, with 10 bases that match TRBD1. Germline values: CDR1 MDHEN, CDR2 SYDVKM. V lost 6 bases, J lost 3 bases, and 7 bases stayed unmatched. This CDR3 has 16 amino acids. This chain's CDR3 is CASRGTGAIYTGELFF. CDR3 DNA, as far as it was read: TGTGCCAGCAGGGGGACAGGGGCTATTTACACCGGGGAG.

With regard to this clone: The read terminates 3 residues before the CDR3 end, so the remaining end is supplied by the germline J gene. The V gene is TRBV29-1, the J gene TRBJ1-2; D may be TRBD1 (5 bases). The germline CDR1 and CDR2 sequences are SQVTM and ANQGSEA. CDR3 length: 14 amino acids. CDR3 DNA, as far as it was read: TGCAGCGTTGTGGGGCGGGGGGATGCGGAAGGC. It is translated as CSVVGRGDAEG. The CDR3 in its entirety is CSVVGRGDAEGYTF.

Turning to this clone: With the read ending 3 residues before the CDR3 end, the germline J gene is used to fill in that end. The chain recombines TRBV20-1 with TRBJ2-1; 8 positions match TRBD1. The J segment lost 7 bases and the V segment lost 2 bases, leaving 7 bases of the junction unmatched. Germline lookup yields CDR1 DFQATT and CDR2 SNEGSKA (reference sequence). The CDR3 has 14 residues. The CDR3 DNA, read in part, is TGCAGTGCTAGATCAGCAAGACAGGGGAATGAG. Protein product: CSARSARQGNE. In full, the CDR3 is CSARSARQGNEQFF.

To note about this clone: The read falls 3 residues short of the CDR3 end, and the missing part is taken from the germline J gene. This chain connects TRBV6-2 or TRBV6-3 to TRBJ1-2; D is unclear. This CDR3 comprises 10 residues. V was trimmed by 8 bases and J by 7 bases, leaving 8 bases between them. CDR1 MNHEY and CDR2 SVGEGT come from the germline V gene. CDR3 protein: CASLGFGYTF. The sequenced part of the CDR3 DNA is TGTGCCAGCTTAGGGTTTGGC.